The 18 T cell receptor beta chains presented below share a single source sample, sequenced in a study of spatial heterogeneity in lung cancer. Time point defined: blood at routine non-recurrence follow-up after resection. MiXCR, applied by TCRdb to the 5' RACE reads, yields one record per CDR3 protein. The data hold approximately 70,000 distinct CDR3 sequences, with about 8.2% observed a single time. Sequenced here: PBMCs, sampled at follow-up. These receptors all stem from a female donor with early-stage non-small cell lung cancer.

The chain recombines TRBV12-3 or TRBV12-4 with TRBJ1-2, with D possibly matching TRBD1 (5 bases). Trimming removed 3 bases from V and 6 bases from J, with 23 bases in between. The CDR3 loop spans 17 amino acids. The CDR3 protein is CASSLGEGGQLDDGYTF. CDR3 DNA sequence: TGTGCCAGCAGTTTGGGGGAGGGAGGCCAATTAGACGATGGCTACACCTTC.

The chain carries TRBV5-1 and TRBJ2-7; D unresolved. Looked up from germline, CDR1 is SGHRS and CDR2 is YFSETQ. Between the trimmed V and J ends, which lost 0 bases and 7 bases, there was a span of 11 bases. This CDR3 is 13 amino acids long. CDR3 nucleotide sequence: TGCGCCAGCAGCTTGGATATTCGAAGAGAGCAGTACTTC. Its translation is CASSLDIRREQYF.

This clonotype was found many times. This chain links TRBV15 with TRBJ1-5; D not certain. The CDR3 runs 17 residues. V lost 3 bases and J lost 4, with 19 bases in between. Germline V gene lookup returns CDR1 LNHNV and CDR2 YYDKDF (reference sequence). This CDR3 is CATSSHPGTPGNQPQHF. Written as DNA, the CDR3 is TGTGCCACCAGCAGCCACCCCGGAACTCCTGGGAATCAGCCCCAGCATTTT.

This sequence joins TRBV28 and TRBJ2-5; 10 bases are shared with TRBD2. The length of the CDR3 is 12 residues. The germline V gene has CDR1 MDHEN and CDR2 SYDVKM. The CDR3: CAASGSRETQYF. The CDR3 coding sequence is TGTGCAGCTAGCGGGAGCCGGGAGACCCAGTACTTC.

J is TRBJ2-2 and V is TRBV29-1; 14 bases map to TRBD2. CDR3 size: 14 residues. Losses at the gene ends were 4 bases for V and 6 bases for J; bases not matched to a gene: 1. Germline CDR1 and CDR2: SQVTM and ANQGSEA. The chain's CDR3 is CSVVGLAGAGELFF. The CDR3 DNA sequence: TGCAGCGTTGTGGGACTAGCGGGAGCCGGGGAGCTGTTTTTT.

This clonotype came up many times. This chain links TRBV27 with TRBJ2-7, with D tentatively TRBD2 (6 bases). This CDR3 has 15 residues. Germline V gene sequence: CDR1 MNHEY, CDR2 SMNVEV (reference sequence). The germline V and J ends were trimmed by 5 bases and 4 bases, with 18 bases remaining between them. The CDR3, as DNA: TGTGCCAGCAGTCGTCGGGGACTGCCCCTTTACGAGCAGTACTTC. As protein: CASSRRGLPLYEQYF.

There are a few counts of this clonotype. This chain joins TRBV29-1 and TRBJ2-7, with D perhaps TRBD2 (6 bases). The CDR3 runs to 13 residues. Germline CDR1 reads SQVTM; CDR2 reads ANQGSEA. V was trimmed by 8 bases and J by 7 bases, leaving 21 bases between them. Here the CDR3 reads CSPSPAGSCEQYF. As DNA, the CDR3 is TGCAGCCCCTCCCCCGCGGGATCGTGTGAGCAGTACTTC.

This clonotype was seen ten or more times. The chain carries TRBV6-6 and TRBJ2-1; D could derive from TRBD1 or TRBD2 (5 bases each). V was trimmed by 4 bases and J by 9 bases, leaving 10 bases between them. CDR1 and CDR2 from the germline V gene are MNHNY and SVGAGI (reference sequence). CDR3 length equals 12 residues. CDR3 sequence reads: CASSSRGSEQFF. CDR3 DNA sequence: TGTGCCAGCAGTTCGAGGGGCTCTGAGCAGTTCTTC.

This clonotype appeared a few times. This sequence joins TRBV5-1 and TRBJ2-3; 7 bases map to TRBD2. This CDR3 is 14 amino acids long. From germline, CDR1 is SGHRS and CDR2 YFSETQ. J lost 1 base, V lost 7 bases, and 6 bases had no gene match. The CDR3 protein is CASCPSGGTDTQYF. The CDR3 DNA reads TGCGCCAGCTGCCCTAGCGGAGGCACAGATACGCAGTATTTT.

This clonotype was counted many times. CDR3 bases: TGCAGCGTTGAGGGACTAGCGGGAGGAAGGGATACGCAGTATTTT. This sequence encodes CSVEGLAGGRDTQYF. The genes are TRBV29-1 and TRBJ2-3; 15 bases line up with TRBD2. This CDR3 contains 15 residues. V gave up 3 bases and J gave up 6 bases; unmatched junction bases: 4. The V gene's germline CDR1 is SQVTM and CDR2 ANQGSEA.

This clonotype was seen at least ten times. Written as DNA, the CDR3 is TGCAGTGCTAGAGATGGACTAGCGGGAGGATATGGTGAGCAGTTCTTC. This encodes CSARDGLAGGYGEQFF. This chain uses TRBV20-1 with TRBJ2-1; 14 nucleotides match TRBD2. The CDR3 totals 16 residues. Looked up from germline, CDR1 is DFQATT and CDR2 is SNEGSKA (reference sequence). Germline trimming cut 0 bases from V and 9 bases from J; bases unmatched to any gene: 7.

Comments on this clonotype: A much bigger clone sits one base away, suggesting this may be a read error. The chain joins TRBV24-1 to TRBJ1-2; D gene ambiguous. Germline CDR1 reads KGHDR; CDR2 reads SFDVKD. This CDR3 is 14 amino acids long. CDR3 DNA sequence: TGTGTCACCAGTGAGGCAACGAAAGACTATGGCTACACCTTC. This codes for CVTSEATKDYGYTF.

This clonotype was counted ten times or more. V gene TRBV29-1 combines with J gene TRBJ1-5, with TRBD1 matching over 8 bases. The CDR3 has 14 amino acids. V shed 4 bases and J 2 bases; nucleotides not matched to a gene: 4. Germline lookup yields CDR1 SQVTM and CDR2 ANQGSEA. The DNA for the CDR3 is TGCAGCGTTGCAACAGGGGGGGGCAATCAGCCCCAGCATTTT. Amino acid sequence: CSVATGGGNQPQHF.

Ten or more counts support this clonotype. This chain connects TRBV12-3 or TRBV12-4 to TRBJ2-1; D is perhaps TRBD1 (6 bases). The CDR3 is made up of 14 amino acids. Trimming cost V 9 bases and J 4 bases, with 16 bases left between them. CDR3 region: CASRAGAIYNEQFF. CDR3 nucleotide sequence: TGTGCCAGTCGGGCAGGGGCTATTTACAATGAGCAGTTCTTC.

This clonotype was seen at least ten times. This rearrangement joins TRBV15 to TRBJ2-1; D ambiguous. The germline V and J ends were trimmed by 2 bases and 8 bases, with 13 bases remaining between them. This CDR3 is built from 14 residues. From germline, CDR1 is LNHNV and CDR2 YYDKDF (reference sequence). The CDR3 is CATSRSLDTDEQFF. CDR3 DNA: TGTGCCACCAGCAGATCCTTGGATACGGATGAGCAGTTCTTC.

This clonotype was picked up many times. The CDR3 DNA reads as TGTGCCAGCAGCGTCGTTCCAGGGCACGGTGAGCAGTTCTTC. Translating gives CASSVVPGHGEQFF. The chain uses TRBV9 and TRBJ2-1, with a tentative D call TRBD1 (5 bases). This CDR3 is built from 14 residues. The V gene lost 2 bases and the J gene lost 9 bases, with 15 bases spanning the gap. Germline values: CDR1 SGDLS, CDR2 YYNGEE.

In its sample, this clonotype was seen a few times. The chain combines TRBV11-3 with TRBJ1-1; a possible D gene is TRBD1 (6 bases). V was cut by 5 bases and J by 4 bases, with 17 bases left in between. The CDR3 totals 15 residues. Germline V lookup: CDR1 SGHNT, CDR2 YENEEA. The CDR3: CASSPGQTEGTEAFF. The CDR3 nucleotides are TGTGCCAGCAGCCCCGGACAGACGGAGGGCACTGAAGCTTTCTTT.

The chain uses TRBV7-9 and TRBJ1-2; TRBD1 matches 12 bases. V trimming: 7 bases; J trimming: 7 bases; junction bases outside the gene matches: 7. CDR3 length: 14 amino acids. Germline V lookup: CDR1 SEHNR, CDR2 FQNEAQ (reference sequence). The CDR3 sequence is CASTPGDRGLGYTF. CDR3 DNA sequence: TGTGCCAGCACCCCAGGGGACAGGGGGCTTGGCTACACCTTC.